This T cell receptor (beta chain) is drawn from a study of metastatic and nonmetastatic thyroid tumors (TCRdb year 2020). Concerning the study at large: Repertoires from peripheral blood and from tumor or nodule tissue samples of malignant and benign thyroid patients were compared.

No patient had received any treatment before thyroid surgery. Patient clinical samples collected from about 2012 to 2019 were retrospectively analysed using T-cell receptor beta sequencing. Results and caveats for the whole study, not just this receptor: TCR beta diversity was reported as significantly higher in malignant tumors than in benign nodules, in both blood and tumor samples.

The CDR3, from cysteine to phenylalanine, totals 14 residues. CDR3 DNA is the only sequence kept; it has 42 bases, read in frame from the first base. The germline V gene (reference sequence) specifies DFQATT as CDR1 and SNEGSKA as CDR2. Germline trimming amounts to 6 bases on V and 1 base on J, with 1 as the count of junction bases outside the gene matches. The library relied on PCR. The reads were generated on an Illumina HiSeq 4000. High-throughput sequencing was used to profile the CDR3 region of the TCR beta-chain in every patient. From the authors' description of their analysis: CDR3 differences across clinicopathological groups were used to build a classifier for discriminating distant-metastatic papillary thyroid cancer patients. To measure repertoire diversity the researchers used the Shannon index, while the Morisita-Horn index served to gauge how similar the tumor and blood repertoires were. TCRdb passed the public sequencing reads through fastp at Q25 and MiXCR, retaining productive beta sequences. The V and J calls, along with clone size, are taken from TCRdb and not from the paper's own processing. This sample comprises 35,000 to 45,000 clones, less than 30% of them detected only once. The ten largest clones represent approximately 10% of the sample.

As regards this clone: There is no known antigen for this receptor. Base qualities are missing; no much larger clone stands one base away.

The sample taken for sequencing was blood. The chain links TRBV20-1 with TRBJ2-3, and 13 bases in between align with TRBD2. The TCR originated in a male donor with papillary thyroid cancer or a benign thyroid nodule (not recorded which). Some clones in this sample may be carry-over from other donors' samples. The CDR3 in this case is CSAGLAGGTDTQYF. The sequence in DNA is TGCAGTGCCGGACTAGCGGGAGGCACAGATACGCAGTATTTT.